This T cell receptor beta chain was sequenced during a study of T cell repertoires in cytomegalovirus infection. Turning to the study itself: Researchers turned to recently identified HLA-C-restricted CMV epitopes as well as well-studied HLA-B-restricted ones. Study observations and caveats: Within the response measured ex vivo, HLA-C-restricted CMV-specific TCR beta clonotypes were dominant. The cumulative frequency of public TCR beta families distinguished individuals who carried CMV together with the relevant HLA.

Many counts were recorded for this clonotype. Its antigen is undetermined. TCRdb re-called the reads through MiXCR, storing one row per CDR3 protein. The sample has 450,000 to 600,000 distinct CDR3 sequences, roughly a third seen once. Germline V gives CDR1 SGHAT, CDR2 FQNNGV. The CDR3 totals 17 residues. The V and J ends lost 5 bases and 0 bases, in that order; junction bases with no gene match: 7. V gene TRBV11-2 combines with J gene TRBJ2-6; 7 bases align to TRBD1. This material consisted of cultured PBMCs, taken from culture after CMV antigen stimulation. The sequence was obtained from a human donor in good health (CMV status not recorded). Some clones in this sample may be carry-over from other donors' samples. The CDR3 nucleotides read TGTGCCAGCAGCCGCGTTACAGGGGACTCTGGGGCCAACGTCCTGACTTTC. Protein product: CASSRVTGDSGANVLTF.